A single sample is the source of the 12 T cell receptor beta chains below, sequenced in a study of blood T cell repertoires in COVID-19. Sequenced by immunoSEQ multiplex PCR; TCRdb stores in-frame clones only, minus some. Of under 250,000 clones in the sample, over 75% were seen once. Sequences were obtained from peripheral blood. The source is a man in his thirties or forties who had recovered from COVID-19.

This chain joins TRBV4-2 and TRBJ2-3; D ambiguous. The CDR3 contains 14 residues. V gave up 0 bases and J gave up 0 bases, with 4 bases separating them. CDR1 is LGHNA and CDR2 is YNFKEQ in the germline V gene. CDR3 bases: TGTGCCAGCAGCCAAGATCGGAGCACAGATACGCAGTATTTT. Its protein is CASSQDRSTDTQYF.

The V call is TRBV7-3, the J call TRBJ1-1, with 7 bases aligning to TRBD1. From germline, CDR1 is SGHTA and CDR2 FQGTGA. The CDR3 sequence is 13 residues long. With 6 bases clipped from V and 8 bases from J, the junction kept 9 bases outside the gene matches. CDR3 in amino acids: CASSSDRTGEAFF. In DNA, the CDR3 is TGTGCCAGCAGTTCGGACAGGACAGGAGAAGCTTTCTTT.

The V call is TRBV28, the J call TRBJ2-1, with 10 bases that match TRBD2. The germline CDR1 and CDR2 sequences are MDHEN and SYDVKM. The CDR3 consists of 13 residues. V dropped 10 bases and J dropped 9; count of bases not matched to a gene: 9. As DNA, the CDR3 is TGTGCCACCACAGCGGGGGGGCGGGTTGAGCAGTTCTTC. Translating it yields CATTAGGRVEQFF.

The chain links TRBV6-1 to TRBJ2-3; tentatively, D is TRBD1 (6 bases). Trimming removed 0 bases from V and 2 bases from J, with 18 bases in between. Germline CDR1 is MNHNS and CDR2 is SASEGT. The length of the CDR3 is 18 residues. The CDR3 region is CASSEAPPRGKITDTQYF. DNA for the CDR3: TGTGCCAGCAGTGAAGCCCCCCCAAGGGGGAAGATCACAGATACGCAGTATTTT.

This chain links TRBV18 with TRBJ2-5; D is unclear. Per the germline V gene, CDR1 is KGHSH and CDR2 is LQKENI. V shed 4 bases and J shed 2 bases, with 14 bases lying between them. The CDR3 totals 15 residues. The DNA for the CDR3 is TGTGCCAGCTCACTATTCACCCAACAACAAGAGACCCAGTACTTC. Protein: CASSLFTQQQETQYF.

The chain uses TRBV6-1 and TRBJ2-7; possibly TRBD1 for D (5 bases). With 3 bases removed from V and 2 bases from J, the gap between germline ends came to 5 bases. Looked up from germline, CDR1 is MNHNS and CDR2 is SASEGT. This CDR3 contains 12 residues. CDR3 in amino acids: CASSEGPYEQYV. The DNA of the CDR3 is TGTGCCAGCAGTGAGGGGCCCTACGAGCAGTACGTC.

Only one count was recorded for this clone. This chain connects TRBV11-2 to TRBJ2-2; weak D call: TRBD2 (5 bases). The V end lost 7 bases, the J end lost 3 bases, and 24 bases lay between the germline ends. CDR1 is SGHAT and CDR2 is FQNNGV in the germline V gene. The CDR3 extends over 18 amino acids. Written as DNA, the CDR3 is TGTGCCAGCATCCCCATCCTAACCCGGGGTCGGGACACCGGGGAGCTGTTTTTT. Translated: CASIPILTRGRDTGELFF.

The chain employs TRBV7-9 and TRBJ2-7; 7 bases agree with TRBD1. This CDR3 has 14 residues. J gave up 5 bases and V 5 bases, and 9 bases lay outside the gene matches. Per germline, CDR1 SEHNR and CDR2 FQNEAQ (reference sequence). DNA of the CDR3: TGTGCCAGCAGCACCCAGACAGGGCCTGACGAGCAGTACGTC. Translated: CASSTQTGPDEQYV.

This chain connects TRBV6-6 to TRBJ1-1; TRBD1 is a possible D gene (6 bases). Germline CDR1 is MNHNY and CDR2 is SVGAGI (reference sequence). Trimming stripped 6 bases from V and 6 bases from J, with 11 bases between. The CDR3 contains 12 residues. This CDR3 is CASRSRQAEAFF. DNA of the CDR3: TGTGCCAGCAGATCCCGACAGGCTGAAGCTTTCTTT.

This CDR3 is CASSQFDRDSYGYTF. The CDR3 bases are TGTGCCAGCTCACAATTCGACAGAGACTCCTATGGCTACACCTTC. The chain combines TRBV18 with TRBJ1-2; tentatively, D is TRBD1 (5 bases). This CDR3 is built from 15 residues. V was cut by 4 bases and J by 4 bases, with 16 bases left in between. CDR1 and CDR2 (germline): KGHSH, LQKENI.

The chain couples TRBV7-8 to TRBJ2-3; 8 bases are a match to TRBD2. CDR1 is SGHVS and CDR2 is FQNEAQ in the germline V gene. CDR3 length: 14 amino acids. The V gene end was trimmed by 3 bases and the J gene end by 4 bases; junction bases not matched to a gene: 3. The CDR3 loop is CASSFGGGSDTQYF. The CDR3 DNA reads TGTGCCAGCAGCTTCGGGGGGGGATCAGATACGCAGTATTTT.

Many counts were recorded for this clone. The rearrangement joins TRBV9 to TRBJ1-4; TRBD1 is a possible D gene (6 bases). The CDR3 totals 15 residues. Trimming pared 4 bases from V and 6 bases from J, leaving 16 bases between. Germline V gene lookup returns CDR1 SGDLS and CDR2 YYNGEE. CDR3 residues: CASSSKRGSDEKLFF. DNA for the CDR3: TGTGCCAGCAGCTCCAAAAGGGGGTCGGATGAAAAACTGTTTTTT.